A selection of T cell receptor beta chains follows, all from one sample in a study of T cell responses to AZD1222 COVID-19 vaccine. Clones were read by immunoSEQ multiplex PCR, and TCRdb kept only the in-frame ones, dropping some. The sample holds some 160,000 clones, more than 85% seen once. The sequenced sample was peripheral blood, obtained on day 0 of AZD1222 vaccination. Receptors originate from an adult in good health. CDR3s include the opening cysteine and the closing phenylalanine or tryptophan. Each record gives: J gene, clone size, V gene, D gene, CDR3 length, CDR3 protein, CDR3 DNA. A D gene is named only where the DNA matches it firmly. Size is stated for part of the rows, as once, few or many counts, or as a class when the clone is expanded.

TRBJ1-6,.,TRBV6-6,.,15,CASSTVDRPGSPLHF,TGTGCCAGCAGTACCGTCGACAGGCCGGGGTCACCCCTCCACTTT
TRBJ2-3,.,TRBV7-9,TRBD2,16,CASSLTAGAYTDTQYF,TGTGCCAGCAGCCTAACAGCGGGGGCGTACACAGATACGCAGTATTTT
TRBJ1-5,.,TRBV12-2,.,17,CASRLVDRDGGGQPQHF,TGTGCAAGTCGCTTAGTTGACAGGGACGGGGGAGGTCAGCCCCAGCATTTT
TRBJ1-2,.,TRBV7-9,.,12,CASSSDYYGYTF,TGTGCCAGCAGCTCAGACTACTATGGCTACACCTTC
TRBJ1-4,.,TRBV6-5,.,13,CASSLKGAEKLFF,TGTGCCAGCAGCCTAAAAGGGGCTGAAAAACTGTTTTTT
TRBJ2-3,.,TRBV7-2,.,15,CASSLGGTRSDTQYF,TGTGCCAGCAGCTTAGGTGGGACCCGCTCAGATACGCAGTATTTT
TRBJ1-3,.,TRBV30,.,13,CAWSVQVGNTIYF,TGTGCCTGGAGTGTTCAGGTCGGAAACACCATATATTTT
TRBJ1-6,.,TRBV6-2/TRBV6-3,.,17,CASSSKLTSRDNSPLHF,TGTGCCAGCAGTTCAAAGTTAACCTCGAGGGATAATTCACCCCTCCACTTT
TRBJ2-7,.,TRBV7-9,.,13,CASSLTEGDEQYF,TGTGCCAGCAGCTTAACGGAGGGGGACGAGCAGTACTTC
TRBJ2-6,.,TRBV7-9,TRBD1,19,CASSLVWTGVNSGANVLTF,TGTGCCAGCAGCTTAGTCTGGACAGGGGTCAACTCTGGGGCCAACGTCCTGACTTTC
TRBJ1-1,.,TRBV9,TRBD1,18,CASSVEPSVMGTGTEAFF,TGTGCCAGCAGCGTAGAACCCAGTGTAATGGGGACAGGGACTGAAGCTTTCTTT
TRBJ1-1,.,TRBV19,.,13,CASSIDPQMEAFF,TGTGCCAGTAGTATTGACCCCCAAATGGAAGCTTTCTTT
TRBJ1-2,.,TRBV10-3,.,15,CAISGTVVSNYGYTF,TGTGCCATCAGTGGTACAGTCGTATCTAACTATGGCTACACCTTC
TRBJ2-5,.,TRBV9,TRBD1,15,CASSDLQGARETQYF,TGTGCCAGCAGCGACCTACAGGGGGCTCGGGAGACCCAGTACTTC
TRBJ1-5,once,TRBV12-3/TRBV12-4,.,13,CASSLVINQPQHF,TGTGCCAGCAGTTTGGTAATCAATCAGCCCCAGCATTTT
TRBJ1-3,.,TRBV9,.,16,CASSVGQSISGNTIYF,TGTGCCAGCAGCGTGGGGCAGTCCATCTCTGGAAACACCATATATTTT
TRBJ2-1,once,TRBV28,TRBD2,16,CASNNLAGGVHNEQFF,TGTGCCAGCAATAATTTAGCTGGGGGGGTTCACAATGAGCAGTTCTTC
TRBJ1-4,.,TRBV28,.,14,CASSLDSRNEKLFF,TGTGCCAGCAGTCTAGACAGTCGGAATGAAAAACTGTTTTTT
TRBJ2-5,.,TRBV11-3,.,13,CASSLGGQETQYF,TGTGCCAGCAGCCTAGGGGGCCAAGAGACCCAGTACTTC
TRBJ2-7,.,TRBV12-3/TRBV12-4,.,12,CASSLSQYEQYF,TGTGCCAGCAGTTTAAGTCAGTACGAGCAGTACTTC
TRBJ1-6,.,TRBV14,TRBD1,14,CASSPRTGPEPLHF,TGTGCCAGCAGCCCTAGGACAGGACCCGAACCCCTCCACTTT
TRBJ1-2,.,TRBV28,TRBD1,14,CASSLGQGDYGYTF,TGTGCCAGCAGTCTTGGACAGGGTGACTATGGCTACACCTTC
TRBJ2-5,.,TRBV6-5,.,15,CASTQLAAYQETQYF,TGTGCCAGCACCCAACTAGCAGCCTACCAAGAGACCCAGTACTTC
TRBJ1-5,.,TRBV10-3,TRBD1,15,CANSPGQGGNQPQHF,TGTGCCAACTCCCCCGGACAGGGCGGCAATCAGCCCCAGCATTTT
TRBJ1-4,once,TRBV6-6,.,15,CASGHDSQINEKLFF,TGTGCCAGCGGACACGACAGCCAGATAAATGAAAAACTGTTTTTT
TRBJ1-3,.,TRBV6-5,.,16,CASSYSQAFSGNTIYF,TGTGCCAGCAGTTACTCTCAGGCCTTCTCTGGAAACACCATATATTTT
TRBJ1-5,.,TRBV4-1,.,13,CASSQRQDQPQHF,TGCGCCAGCAGCCAGAGACAGGATCAGCCCCAGCATTTT
TRBJ2-2,.,TRBV29-1,.,14,CSVSPGLNTGELFF,TGCAGCGTTAGCCCGGGCCTTAACACCGGGGAGCTGTTTTTT
TRBJ1-1,.,TRBV7-9,.,13,CASSLARNTEAFF,TGTGCCAGCAGCTTAGCAAGGAACACTGAAGCTTTCTTT
TRBJ1-6,.,TRBV5-1,TRBD1,16,CASSLRGQGDNSPLHF,TGCGCCAGCAGCTTGCGTGGACAGGGGGATAATTCACCCCTCCACTTT
TRBJ2-7,.,TRBV2,.,11,CASRGESEQYF,TGTGCCAGCAGGGGGGAGAGCGAGCAGTACTTC
TRBJ2-2,.,TRBV6-5,.,15,CASSFDNPNTGELFF,TGTGCCAGCAGTTTCGATAACCCGAACACCGGGGAGCTGTTTTTT
TRBJ1-2,.,TRBV15,.,13,CATGNRGLYGYTF,TGTGCCACCGGGAATCGGGGGCTCTATGGCTACACCTTC
TRBJ2-1,.,TRBV6-5,.,14,CASTEGLGVGEQFF,TGTGCCAGCACAGAAGGGCTAGGCGTCGGTGAGCAGTTCTTC
TRBJ2-7,.,TRBV5-6,.,14,CASTLGQRAYEQYF,TGTGCCAGCACCCTGGGGCAGCGAGCCTACGAGCAGTACTTC
TRBJ1-5,.,TRBV25-1,TRBD1,15,CASSELDRGNQPQHF,TGTGCCAGCAGTGAACTGGACAGGGGGAATCAGCCCCAGCATTTT
TRBJ2-5,.,TRBV5-4,TRBD1,14,CASSRQGSQETQYF,TGTGCCAGCAGCCGACAGGGGAGCCAAGAGACCCAGTACTTC
TRBJ1-2,.,TRBV18,.,15,CASSPGGLTSGGYTF,TGTGCCAGCTCACCTGGCGGACTTACAAGTGGTGGCTACACCTTC
TRBJ2-1,.,TRBV18,TRBD2,16,CASSPPAGVSYNEQFF,TGTGCCAGCTCACCACCGGCGGGGGTATCCTACAATGAGCAGTTCTTC
TRBJ2-3,.,TRBV6-5,.,11,CASSNRDTQYF,TGTGCCAGCAGCAATAGAGATACGCAGTATTTT
TRBJ1-5,.,TRBV12-3/TRBV12-4,TRBD1,13,CASSGQGGQPQHF,TGTGCCAGCAGCGGACAGGGTGGGCAGCCCCAGCATTTT
TRBJ1-1,.,TRBV6-5,TRBD1,12,CAGRTGQGRAFF,TGTGCCGGCAGGACGGGACAGGGTCGAGCTTTCTTT
TRBJ1-6,.,TRBV4-1,.,17,CASSPRTAQGGGAPLHF,TGCGCCAGCAGCCCTCGAACCGCGCAGGGTGGTGGTGCACCCCTCCACTTT
TRBJ2-1,.,TRBV13,.,15,CASSPPEGGYNEQFF,TGTGCCAGCAGCCCCCCAGAAGGAGGTTACAATGAGCAGTTCTTC
TRBJ1-6,.,TRBV6-5,TRBD1,15,CASRMTGSYNSPLHF,TGTGCCAGCAGAATGACAGGGTCCTATAATTCACCCCTCCACTTT
TRBJ1-3,few,TRBV28,.,17,CASSFPTAGGPGNTIYF,TGTGCCAGCAGTTTCCCCACCGCCGGGGGCCCTGGAAACACCATATATTTT
TRBJ1-6,.,TRBV13,.,12,CASSPANSPLHF,TGTGCCAGCAGCCCCGCGAATTCACCCCTCCACTTT
TRBJ1-1,once,TRBV7-3,.,13,CASSSDRFTEAFF,TGTGCCAGCAGCTCTGACAGATTCACCGAAGCTTTCTTT
TRBJ2-1,.,TRBV9,.,15,CASSVATGSYNEQFF,TGTGCCAGCAGCGTAGCCACCGGCTCCTACAATGAGCAGTTCTTC
TRBJ2-1,.,TRBV19,.,14,CASRGRSSYNEQFF,TGTGCCAGTCGGGGGAGGAGCTCCTACAATGAGCAGTTCTTC
TRBJ1-1,.,TRBV29-1,.,15,CSVTGSLRGGSEAFF,TGCAGCGTCACTGGGTCATTGCGGGGGGGAAGTGAAGCTTTCTTT
TRBJ1-1,.,TRBV12-3/TRBV12-4,.,13,CASSLAFIPMAFF,TGTGCCAGCAGTTTAGCCTTTATTCCAATGGCTTTCTTT
TRBJ2-2,.,TRBV18,TRBD2,16,CASSPPTGLVTGELFF,TGTGCCAGCTCACCACCGACGGGACTAGTCACCGGGGAGCTGTTTTTT
TRBJ2-4,once,TRBV19,.,13,CASSIGGRNIQYF,TGTGCCAGTAGTATCGGCGGCAGAAACATTCAGTACTTC
TRBJ1-5,.,TRBV3-1/TRBV3-2,.,14,CASSQMIVGQPQHF,TGTGCCAGCAGCCAAATGATAGTTGGGCAGCCCCAGCATTTT
TRBJ1-3,.,TRBV18,TRBD1,14,CASTTGDSGNTIYF,TGTGCCAGCACCACAGGGGACTCTGGAAACACCATATATTTT
TRBJ1-2,.,TRBV19,.,14,CASSIGSPNYGYTF,TGTGCCAGTAGTATAGGGAGTCCAAACTATGGCTACACCTTC